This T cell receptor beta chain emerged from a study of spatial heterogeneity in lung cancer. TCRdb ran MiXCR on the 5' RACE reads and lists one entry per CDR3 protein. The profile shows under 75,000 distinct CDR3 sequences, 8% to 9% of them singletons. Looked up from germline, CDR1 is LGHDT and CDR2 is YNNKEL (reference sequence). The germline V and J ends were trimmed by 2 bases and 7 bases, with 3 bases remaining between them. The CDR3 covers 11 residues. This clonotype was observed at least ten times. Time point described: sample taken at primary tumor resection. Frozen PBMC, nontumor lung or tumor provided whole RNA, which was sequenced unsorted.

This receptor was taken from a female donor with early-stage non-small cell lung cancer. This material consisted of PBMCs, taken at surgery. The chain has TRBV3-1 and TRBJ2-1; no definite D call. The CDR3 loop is CASSQPNEQFF. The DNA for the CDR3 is TGTGCCAGCAGCCAACCGAATGAGCAGTTCTTC.